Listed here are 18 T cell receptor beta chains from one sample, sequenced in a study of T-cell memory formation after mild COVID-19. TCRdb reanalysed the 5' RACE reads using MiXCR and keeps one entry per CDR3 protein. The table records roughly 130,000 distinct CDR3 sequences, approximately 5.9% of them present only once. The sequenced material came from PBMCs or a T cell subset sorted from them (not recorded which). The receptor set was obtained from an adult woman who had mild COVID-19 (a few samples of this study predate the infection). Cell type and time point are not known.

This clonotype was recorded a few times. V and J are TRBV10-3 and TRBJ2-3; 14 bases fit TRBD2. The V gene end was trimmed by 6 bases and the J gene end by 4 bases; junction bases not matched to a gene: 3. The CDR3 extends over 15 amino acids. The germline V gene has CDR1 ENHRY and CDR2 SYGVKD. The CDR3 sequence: CAISWGLAGADTQYF. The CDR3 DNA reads TGTGCCATCAGCTGGGGACTAGCGGGGGCAGATACGCAGTATTTT.

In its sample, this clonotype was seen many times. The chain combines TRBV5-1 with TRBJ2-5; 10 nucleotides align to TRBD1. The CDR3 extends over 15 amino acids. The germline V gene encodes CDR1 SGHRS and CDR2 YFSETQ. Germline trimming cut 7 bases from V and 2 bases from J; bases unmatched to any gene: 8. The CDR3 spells CASALTGGFQETQYF. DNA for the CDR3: TGCGCCAGCGCACTGACAGGGGGCTTTCAAGAGACCCAGTACTTC.

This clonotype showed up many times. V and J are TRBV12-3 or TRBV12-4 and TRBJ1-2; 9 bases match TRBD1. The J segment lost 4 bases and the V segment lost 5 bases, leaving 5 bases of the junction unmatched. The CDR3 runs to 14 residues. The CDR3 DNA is TGTGCCAGCAGTCCGGGACAGGGCGGCTATGGCTACACCTTC. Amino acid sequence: CASSPGQGGYGYTF.

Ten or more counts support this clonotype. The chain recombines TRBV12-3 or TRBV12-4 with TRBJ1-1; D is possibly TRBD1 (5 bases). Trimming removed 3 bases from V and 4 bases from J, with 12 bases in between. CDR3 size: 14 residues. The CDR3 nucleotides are TGTGCCAGCAGTTTCTCGGGACCGGCCACTGAAGCTTTCTTT. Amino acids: CASSFSGPATEAFF.

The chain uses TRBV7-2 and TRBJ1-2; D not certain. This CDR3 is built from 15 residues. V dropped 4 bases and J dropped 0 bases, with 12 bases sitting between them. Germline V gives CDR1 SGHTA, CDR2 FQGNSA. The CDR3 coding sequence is TGTGCCAGCAGCTCAAAAGCCCAGGCTAACTATGGCTACACCTTC. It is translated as CASSSKAQANYGYTF.

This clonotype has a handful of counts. The CDR3 spells CASSLMPASFYGYTF. The CDR3 DNA follows: TGTGCCAGCAGTTTAATGCCAGCCTCCTTTTATGGCTACACCTTC. This chain connects TRBV12-3 or TRBV12-4 to TRBJ1-2, with no clear D. The V end was cut by 2 bases, the J end by 5 bases, with 15 bases between. The CDR3 runs to 15 residues.

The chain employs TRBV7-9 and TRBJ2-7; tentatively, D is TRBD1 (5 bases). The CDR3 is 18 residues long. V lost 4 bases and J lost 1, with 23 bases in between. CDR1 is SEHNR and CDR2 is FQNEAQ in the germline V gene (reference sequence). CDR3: CASSSIAGSGNPSYEQYF. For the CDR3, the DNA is TGTGCCAGCAGCTCCATCGCCGGGTCAGGGAATCCTTCCTACGAGCAGTACTTC.

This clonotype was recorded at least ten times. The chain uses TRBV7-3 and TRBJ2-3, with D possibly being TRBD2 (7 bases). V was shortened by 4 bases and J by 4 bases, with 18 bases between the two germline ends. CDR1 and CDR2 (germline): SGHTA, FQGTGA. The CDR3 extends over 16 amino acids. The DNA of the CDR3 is TGTGCCAGCAGCTACAGGGAGGGAGCGGCGGCAGATACGCAGTATTTT. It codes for CASSYREGAAADTQYF.

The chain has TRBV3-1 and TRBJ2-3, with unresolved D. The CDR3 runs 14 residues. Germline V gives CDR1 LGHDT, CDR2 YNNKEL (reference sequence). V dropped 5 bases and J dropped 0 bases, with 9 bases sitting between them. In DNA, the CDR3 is TGTGCCAGCAGCACTCGGCCTAGCACAGATACGCAGTATTTT. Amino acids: CASSTRPSTDTQYF.

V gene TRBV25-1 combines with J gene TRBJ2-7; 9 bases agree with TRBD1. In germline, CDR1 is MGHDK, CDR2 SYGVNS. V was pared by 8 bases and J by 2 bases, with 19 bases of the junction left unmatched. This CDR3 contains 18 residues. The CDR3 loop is CASQSAFGARTGAYEQYF. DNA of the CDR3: TGTGCCAGCCAATCCGCGTTCGGCGCTAGGACAGGGGCCTACGAGCAGTACTTC.

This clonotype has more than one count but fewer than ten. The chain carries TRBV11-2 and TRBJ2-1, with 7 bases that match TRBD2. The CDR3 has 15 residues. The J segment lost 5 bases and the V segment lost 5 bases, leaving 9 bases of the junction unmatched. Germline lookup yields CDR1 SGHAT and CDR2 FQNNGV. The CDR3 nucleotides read TGTGCCAGCAGCCAACGGCTAGCGGACGACAATGAGCAGTTCTTC. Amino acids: CASSQRLADDNEQFF.

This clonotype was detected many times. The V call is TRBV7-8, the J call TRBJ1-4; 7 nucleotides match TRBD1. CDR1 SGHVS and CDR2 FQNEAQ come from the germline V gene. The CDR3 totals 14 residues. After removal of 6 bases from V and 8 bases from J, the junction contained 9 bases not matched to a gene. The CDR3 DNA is TGTGCCAGCAGTTCCGACAGGGTCCCCGAAAAACTGTTTTTT. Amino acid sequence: CASSSDRVPEKLFF.

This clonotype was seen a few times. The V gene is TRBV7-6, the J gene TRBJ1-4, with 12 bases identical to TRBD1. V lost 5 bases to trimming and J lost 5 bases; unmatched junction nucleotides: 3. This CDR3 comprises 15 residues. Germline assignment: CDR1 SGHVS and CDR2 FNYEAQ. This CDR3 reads CASSRGTGGNEKLFF. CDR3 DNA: TGTGCCAGCAGCCGTGGGACAGGGGGCAATGAAAAACTGTTTTTT.

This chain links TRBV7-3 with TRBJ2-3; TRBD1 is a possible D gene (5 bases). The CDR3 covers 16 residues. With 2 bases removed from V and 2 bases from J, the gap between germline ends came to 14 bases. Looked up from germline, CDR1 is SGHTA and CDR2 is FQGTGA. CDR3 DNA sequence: TGTGCCAGCAGCTTAGGGGCCGAGAGGTCCACAGATACGCAGTATTTT. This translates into CASSLGAERSTDTQYF.

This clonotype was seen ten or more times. CDR3 in amino acids: CASRFPGANVLTF. The DNA for the CDR3 is TGTGCCAGCAGGTTTCCTGGGGCCAACGTCCTGACTTTC. This chain links TRBV12-3 or TRBV12-4 with TRBJ2-6; D is unclear. Trimming took off 6 bases at V and 2 bases at J, with 5 bases between the two ends. The CDR3 is 13 residues long.

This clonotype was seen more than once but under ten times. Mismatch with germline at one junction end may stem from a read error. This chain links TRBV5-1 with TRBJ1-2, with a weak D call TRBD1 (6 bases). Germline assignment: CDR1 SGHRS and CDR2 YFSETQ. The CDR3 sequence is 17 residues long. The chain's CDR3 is CATSLRTAEKWNYGYTF. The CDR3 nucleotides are TGCGCCACCAGCTTGAGGACAGCTGAGAAATGGAACTATGGCTACACCTTC.

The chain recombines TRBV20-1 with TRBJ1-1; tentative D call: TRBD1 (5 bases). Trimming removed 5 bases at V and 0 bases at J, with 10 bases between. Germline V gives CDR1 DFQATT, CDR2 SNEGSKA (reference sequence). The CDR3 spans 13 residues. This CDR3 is CSAWGTMNTEAFF. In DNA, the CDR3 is TGCAGTGCTTGGGGCACCATGAACACTGAAGCTTTCTTT.

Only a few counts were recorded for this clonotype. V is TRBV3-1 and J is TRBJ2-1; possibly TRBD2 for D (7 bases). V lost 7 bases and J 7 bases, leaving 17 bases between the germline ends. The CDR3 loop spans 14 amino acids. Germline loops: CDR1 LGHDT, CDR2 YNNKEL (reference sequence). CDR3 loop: CASTRGGASNEQFF. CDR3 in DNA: TGTGCCAGCACCAGAGGGGGGGCCTCTAATGAGCAGTTCTTC.